This T cell receptor (beta chain) was captured by sequencing in a study of shared clonotypes between healthy human individuals. The table came from immunoSEQ multiplex PCR; TCRdb's copy has only in-frame clones and leaves some out. The profile shows about 1 million clones, around 82% of them singletons. As regards this clone: Antigen unknown.

Division of CD4+ cells produced a CD45RA+ naive subset and a CD45RA-negative memory subset. Study outcomes and limitations: Naive subsets typically showed greater estimated richness than memory subsets. A reduction in generation probabilities was seen for non-shared clonotypes relative to those shared by all four donors.

Germline V gene lookup returns CDR1 SGHTA and CDR2 FQGNSA. This CDR3 contains 17 residues. J gave up 3 bases and V 4 bases, and 13 bases lay outside the gene matches. Sequences were obtained from memory CD4+ T cells from PBMCs. The subset denotes: CD45RA-negative fraction. The source of this sequence is a man aged 18 to 29 in good health. Some clones in this sample may be carry-over from other donors' samples. The chain is built from TRBV7-2 and TRBJ2-3; TRBD2 agrees at 7 bases. The CDR3 sequence: CASSSRGVSGPTDTQYF. The DNA for the CDR3 is TGTGCCAGCAGCTCACGAGGGGTTAGCGGGCCGACAGATACGCAGTATTTT.